The 32 T cell receptor beta chains presented below share a single source sample, sequenced in a study of cytomegalovirus exposure and HLA in healthy donors. Amplification used 60 Vbeta primers and 13 Jbeta primers. The repertoire was sequenced with immunoSEQ multiplex PCR; TCRdb's copy has only in-frame clones and lacks some. This table holds more than 150,000 clones, around 84% found once. Sequencing input: PBMCs. Every receptor here comes from a girl aged 2-10 years in good health and CMV-seropositive.

The chain links TRBV5-6 to TRBJ2-7; the match to TRBD1 covers 7 bases. Germline V CDR1 and CDR2: SGHDT, YYEEEE. V was clipped by 4 bases and J by 4 bases; unmatched bases: 8. The CDR3 is 14 residues long. CDR3 coding DNA: TGTGCCAGCAGCACCACAGGGGCGCGGTACGAGCAGTACTTC. This encodes CASSTTGARYEQYF.

The chain has TRBV7-9 and TRBJ1-2; TRBD1 matches 9 bases. The germline V gene encodes CDR1 SEHNR and CDR2 FQNEAQ (reference sequence). The CDR3 is 13 amino acids. Trimming at V came to 1 base and at J to 13 bases, leaving 7 bases not matched to a gene. CDR3 DNA sequence: TGTGCCAGCAGCTTAGTGGGACAGGGATTCTCCACCTTC. This codes for CASSLVGQGFSTF.

The chain joins TRBV30 to TRBJ1-4, with a possible D match to TRBD1 (5 bases). CDR1 is GTSNPN, CDR2 SVGIG, per germline (reference sequence). Trimming took 6 bases from V and 5 from J, leaving 10 bases between them. The CDR3 is 12 amino acids. The DNA of the CDR3 is TGTGCCTGCAGGGTAAAGAATGAAAAACTGTTTTTT. It translates to CACRVKNEKLFF.

This chain links TRBV28 with TRBJ2-7; unclear D gene. The V gene's germline CDR1 is MDHEN and CDR2 SYDVKM. The CDR3 consists of 13 residues. The V end lost 5 bases, the J end lost 3 bases, and 11 bases lay between the germline ends. CDR3 protein: CASSRGSNYEQYF. In DNA, the CDR3 is TGTGCCAGCAGTCGAGGTTCGAACTACGAGCAGTACTTC.

This clone was recorded once. The junction departs from the called germline gene at one end, perhaps through a read error. V and J are TRBV2 and TRBJ2-4; a weak D match, TRBD2 (7 bases). The CDR3 sequence is 13 residues long. Germline CDR1 SNHLY, CDR2 FYNNEI. The CDR3 protein is CATSGVGGDIQCF. In DNA form, the CDR3 reads TGTGCCACGTCAGGGGTGGGAGGGGACATTCAGTGCTTC. The full variable domain, its missing parts supplied by reference TRBV2 and TRBJ2-4, is EPEVTQTPSHQVTQMGQEVILRCVPISNHLYFYWYRQILGQKVEFLVSFYNNEISEKSEIFDDQFSVERPDGSNFTLKIRSTKLEDSAMYFCATSGVGGDIQCFGAGTRLSVL.

The rearrangement uses TRBV19 and TRBJ1-5; TRBD1 is a possible D gene (5 bases). In germline, CDR1 is LNHDA, CDR2 SQIVND (reference sequence). The CDR3 consists of 15 residues. Between the trimmed V and J ends, which lost 6 bases and 3 bases, there was a span of 15 bases. The CDR3 protein is CASRSSGHTNQPQHF. DNA for the CDR3: TGTGCCAGTAGATCCTCCGGACATACCAATCAGCCCCAGCATTTT.

The chain links TRBV28 to TRBJ2-7, with TRBD2 matching over 13 bases. This CDR3 is 16 amino acids long. CDR1 and CDR2 (germline): MDHEN, SYDVKM. V lost 6 bases and J lost 0; bases outside the gene matches: 5. CDR3 in DNA: TGTGCCAGCAGGCGGCGGACTAGCGGGAGCTCCTACGAGCAGTACTTC. Translation: CASRRRTSGSSYEQYF.

This clone was detected only once. V is TRBV12-5 and J is TRBJ2-7, with D perhaps TRBD2 (5 bases). The CDR3 runs 17 residues. Trimming stripped 2 bases from V and 2 bases from J, with 19 bases between. Germline V lookup: CDR1 LGHNT, CDR2 FRNRAP. Written as DNA, the CDR3 is TGTGCTAGTGGTTTGCCAACCTCGGACTCGCCCCCCTACGAGCAGTACTTC. This codes for CASGLPTSDSPPYEQYF.

This clone was seen more than once but under ten times. The chain employs TRBV6-5 and TRBJ1-2; 8 nucleotides align to TRBD1. Germline CDR1 is MNHEY and CDR2 is SVGAGI. The junction had 6 bases not matched to a gene; V was cut back by 5 bases and J by 4 bases. CDR3 size: 14 residues. The DNA of the CDR3 is TGTGCCAGCAGTGCCAGGGGGCGAGGCTATGGCTACACCTTC. Translating it yields CASSARGRGYGYTF.

The gene calls are TRBV2 and TRBJ2-1; TRBD2 matches 11 bases. CDR3 length equals 15 residues. After removal of 7 bases from V and 4 bases from J, the junction contained 6 bases not matched to a gene. Germline CDR1 and CDR2: SNHLY and FYNNEI. In DNA form, the CDR3 reads TGTGCCAGCAAGCTCGGGACTAGCGGATACAATGAGCAGTTCTTC. Its protein is CASKLGTSGYNEQFF.

The table lists this clone with a few counts. CDR3 protein: CASTTDRVRHTIYF. DNA for the CDR3: TGTGCCAGCACGACGGACAGGGTTAGGCACACCATATATTTT. The chain uses TRBV6-1 and TRBJ1-3; TRBD1 matches at 8 bases. The germline CDR1 and CDR2 sequences are MNHNS and SASEGT. This CDR3 has 14 amino acids. The trim removed 7 bases at V and 8 bases at J, leaving 10 bases unmatched.

The chain recombines TRBV2 with TRBJ2-7; tentative D call: TRBD1 (6 bases). V shed 5 bases and J shed 3 bases, with 14 bases lying between them. The CDR3 runs to 14 residues. Germline loops: CDR1 SNHLY, CDR2 FYNNEI. CDR3: CASSFNRVLYEQYF. CDR3 nucleotides: TGTGCCAGCAGTTTCAACAGGGTCCTCTACGAGCAGTACTTC.

V gene TRBV21-1 combines with J gene TRBJ2-7; no check of the table's D call, TRBD2, against the DNA was made. TRBV21-1 counts as a pseudogene. This CDR3 contains 16 residues. This chain's CDR3 is CASSIERTDPHYEQYF. The CDR3 bases are TGTGCCAGCAGCATTGAACGAACTGATCCCCATTACGAGCAGTACTTC.

The V call is TRBV14, the J call TRBJ1-4, with TRBD1 as a possible D gene (6 bases). The germline CDR1 and CDR2 sequences are SGHDN and FVKESK. The CDR3 spans 14 residues. The V end was cut by 4 bases, the J end by 0 bases, with 6 bases between. DNA for the CDR3: TGTGCCAGCAGCCCAGGGGCAACTAATGAAAAACTGTTTTTT. Translated: CASSPGATNEKLFF.

This chain uses TRBV19 with TRBJ1-2; D is perhaps TRBD1 (5 bases). Per germline, CDR1 LNHDA and CDR2 SQIVND (reference sequence). Between the trimmed V and J ends, which lost 5 bases and 6 bases, there was a span of 10 bases. CDR3 size: 12 residues. CDR3 sequence reads: CASSSAGNGYTF. The CDR3 coding sequence is TGTGCCAGTAGTTCGGCAGGGAATGGCTACACCTTC.

The V gene is TRBV6-5, the J gene TRBJ1-2, with unresolved D. V dropped 2 bases and J dropped 7 bases, with 5 bases sitting between them. CDR1 MNHEY and CDR2 SVGAGI come from the germline V gene. This CDR3 is 11 amino acids long. CDR3 DNA: TGTGCCAGCAGTTACCCCGGTGGCTACACCTTC. Its protein product is CASSYPGGYTF.

The chain employs TRBV4-2 and TRBJ2-2; TRBD1 is a possible D gene (6 bases). The germline V gene encodes CDR1 LGHNA and CDR2 YNFKEQ. The V end lost 4 bases, the J end lost 3 bases, and 12 bases lay between the germline ends. This CDR3 comprises 15 residues. The CDR3 sequence: CASSRGGWDTGELFF. The CDR3 nucleotides read TGTGCCAGCAGCCGAGGGGGTTGGGACACCGGGGAGCTGTTTTTT.

The chain combines TRBV27 with TRBJ2-3, with 7 bases that match TRBD1. Germline V gene lookup returns CDR1 MNHEY and CDR2 SMNVEV (reference sequence). V shed 7 bases, J shed 2 bases, and the junction held 9 bases outside the gene matches. The CDR3 runs to 15 residues. The CDR3 loop reads CASNPGQDLTDTQYF. The CDR3 nucleotides read TGTGCCAGCAACCCTGGACAGGATCTCACAGATACGCAGTATTTT.

This rearrangement joins TRBV9 to TRBJ1-2; tentative D call: TRBD1 (6 bases). Trimming left V 4 bases short and J 5 bases short, with 15 bases between. The CDR3 consists of 14 residues. CDR1 is SGDLS and CDR2 is YYNGEE in the germline V gene. The CDR3 loop reads CASSSPGGAYGYTF. The CDR3 DNA sequence: TGTGCCAGCAGCTCCCCCGGGGGGGCATATGGCTACACCTTC.

The V call is TRBV11-2, the J call TRBJ1-3, with D possibly matching TRBD1 (6 bases). The CDR3 is 16 residues long. V was cut by 1 base and J by 0 bases, with 10 bases left in between. CDR1 SGHAT and CDR2 FQNNGV come from the germline V gene. DNA of the CDR3: TGTGCCAGCAGCTTAGTAGACAGGATCTCTGGAAACACCATATATTTT. Its protein is CASSLVDRISGNTIYF.

The chain couples TRBV29-1 to TRBJ2-3; possible D gene TRBD1, 5 bases. There are 13 residues in the CDR3. The germline CDR1 and CDR2 sequences are SQVTM and ANQGSEA. V shed 3 bases and J shed 7 bases, with 14 bases lying between them. The CDR3 reads CSVEPVRANTQYF. As DNA, the CDR3 is TGCAGCGTTGAGCCCGTCAGGGCTAATACGCAGTATTTT.

Turning to this clone: The identical CDR3 is also encoded by other nucleotide sequences in the sample. The rearrangement uses TRBV6-5 and TRBJ2-3; a possible D gene is TRBD1 (5 bases). Trimming cost V 8 bases and J 6 bases, with 6 bases left between them. Germline V gene sequence: CDR1 MNHEY, CDR2 SVGAGI. The CDR3 length is 10 residues. CDR3 nucleotides: TGTGCCAGCGGGGCCGATACGCAGTATTTT. Protein: CASGADTQYF.

V usage is TRBV7-2 and J usage is TRBJ2-7, with D perhaps TRBD2 (6 bases). Deletions cut 2 bases from V and 5 bases from J, with 10 bases between. CDR1 and CDR2 from the germline V gene are SGHTA and FQGNSA. This CDR3 has 13 amino acids. The CDR3 loop is CASSLRERHEQYF. The CDR3 bases are TGTGCCAGCAGCTTACGGGAGAGGCACGAGCAGTACTTC.

The chain links TRBV6-5 to TRBJ2-1, with 7 bases matching TRBD2. V shed 0 bases and J 7 bases; nucleotides not matched to a gene: 3. Germline values: CDR1 MNHEY, CDR2 SVGAGI. CDR3 length: 14 residues. Here the CDR3 reads CASSYSGGTNEQFF. CDR3 nucleotide sequence: TGTGCCAGCAGTTACTCGGGGGGGACTAATGAGCAGTTCTTC.

The chain links TRBV6-5 to TRBJ2-3, with TRBD2 as a possible D gene (6 bases). Trimming shortened V by 0 bases and J by 4 bases, and 11 bases separated the two germline ends. The CDR3 consists of 15 residues. Per the germline V gene, CDR1 is MNHEY and CDR2 is SVGAGI. This CDR3 is CASSYSGGWADTQYF. The CDR3 DNA is TGTGCCAGCAGTTACTCGGGGGGATGGGCAGATACGCAGTATTTT.

The chain combines TRBV5-1 with TRBJ2-7; possible D gene TRBD2, 6 bases. Trimming stripped 2 bases from V and 2 bases from J, with 11 bases between. CDR1 is SGHRS, CDR2 YFSETQ, per germline. CDR3 length equals 14 residues. CDR3 coding DNA: TGCGCCAGCAGCTTCGGGGGTCAGGCCTACGAGCAGTACTTC. Translated, it gives CASSFGGQAYEQYF.

This chain joins TRBV5-1 and TRBJ2-2, with 7 bases aligning to TRBD2. There are 14 residues in the CDR3. Germline loops: CDR1 SGHRS, CDR2 YFSETQ. The V and J ends lost 4 bases and 13 bases, in that order; junction bases with no gene match: 13. CDR3 nucleotide sequence: TGCGCCAGCAGCCACCGGGACTACGGTATTGGGCTGTTTTTT. Its translation is CASSHRDYGIGLFF.

V is TRBV10-3 and J is TRBJ2-2; TRBD1 matches 8 bases. CDR1 and CDR2 (germline): ENHRY, SYGVKD. The V and J ends lost 6 bases and 8 bases, in that order; junction bases with no gene match: 5. CDR3 size: 13 residues. The CDR3 spells CAIRQGAAGELFF. The CDR3 region has the DNA TGTGCCATCAGGCAGGGGGCGGCGGGGGAGCTGTTTTTT.

This rearrangement joins TRBV6-1 to TRBJ1-5, with 7 nucleotides matching TRBD1. Per the germline V gene, CDR1 is MNHNS and CDR2 is SASEGT. The CDR3 spans 13 residues. V dropped 6 bases and J dropped 7; count of bases not matched to a gene: 6. DNA of the CDR3: TGTGCCAGCAGCGTACAGGGGAGGCAGCCCCAGCATTTT. Translating it yields CASSVQGRQPQHF.

The chain carries TRBV29-1 and TRBJ2-7, with 7 positions matching TRBD2. CDR1 and CDR2 from the germline V gene are SQVTM and ANQGSEA. The V gene end was trimmed by 6 bases and the J gene end by 3 bases; junction bases not matched to a gene: 11. The CDR3 consists of 14 residues. The CDR3 DNA reads TGCAGCGTGCGGGGGTCAGGGTATGACTACGAGCAGTACTTC. The encoded protein is CSVRGSGYDYEQYF.

This sequence joins TRBV6-1 and TRBJ2-1; the D gene is possibly TRBD2 (6 bases). V was pared by 0 bases and J by 4 bases, with 10 bases between. The CDR3 is made up of 15 amino acids. Looked up from germline, CDR1 is MNHNS and CDR2 is SASEGT. The CDR3 DNA reads as TGTGCCAGCAGTGAAGCGGGACTCAGTTACAATGAGCAGTTCTTC. It translates to CASSEAGLSYNEQFF.

The genes are TRBV7-9 and TRBJ2-7; TRBD1 aligns across 10 bases. Germline V gene lookup returns CDR1 SEHNR and CDR2 FQNEAQ (reference sequence). The J segment lost 6 bases and the V segment lost 5 bases, leaving 7 bases of the junction unmatched. The CDR3 is 14 amino acids. For the CDR3, the DNA is TGTGCCAGCAGCGTCCGGGACAGGGGACCCGAGCAGTACTTC. Translated, it gives CASSVRDRGPEQYF.